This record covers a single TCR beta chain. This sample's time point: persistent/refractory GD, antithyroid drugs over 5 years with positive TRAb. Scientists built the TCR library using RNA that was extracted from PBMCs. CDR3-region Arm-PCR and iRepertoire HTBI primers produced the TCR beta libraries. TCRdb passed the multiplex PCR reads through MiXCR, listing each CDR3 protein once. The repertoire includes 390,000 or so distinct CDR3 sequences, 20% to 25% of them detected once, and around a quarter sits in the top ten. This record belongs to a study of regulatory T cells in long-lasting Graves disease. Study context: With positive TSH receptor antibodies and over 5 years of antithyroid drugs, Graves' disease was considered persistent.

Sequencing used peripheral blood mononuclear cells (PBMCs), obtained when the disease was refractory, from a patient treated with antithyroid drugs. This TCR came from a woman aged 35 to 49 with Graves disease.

The CDR3 DNA sequence: TGTGCCAGCAGCTTGATACTTCGGATTCAAGAGACCCAGTACTTC. Translating gives CASSLILRIQETQYF. The V gene is TRBV5-8, the J gene TRBJ2-5, with D unclear. In germline, CDR1 is SGHTS, CDR2 YDEGEE. The CDR3 runs 15 residues. Trimming shortened V by 1 base and J by 2 bases, and 12 bases separated the two germline ends.